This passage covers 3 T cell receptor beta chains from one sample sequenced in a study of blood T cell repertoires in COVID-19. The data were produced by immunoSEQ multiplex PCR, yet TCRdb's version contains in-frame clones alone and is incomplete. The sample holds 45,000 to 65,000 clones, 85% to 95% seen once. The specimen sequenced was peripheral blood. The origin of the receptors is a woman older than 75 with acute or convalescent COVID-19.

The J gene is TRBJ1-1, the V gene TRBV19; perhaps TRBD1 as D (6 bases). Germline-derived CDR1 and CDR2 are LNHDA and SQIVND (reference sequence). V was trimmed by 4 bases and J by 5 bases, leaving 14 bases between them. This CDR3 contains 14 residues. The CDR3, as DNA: TGTGCCAGTAGTACCCGCCAGGGGACAACTGAAGCTTTCTTT. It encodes CASSTRQGTTEAFF.

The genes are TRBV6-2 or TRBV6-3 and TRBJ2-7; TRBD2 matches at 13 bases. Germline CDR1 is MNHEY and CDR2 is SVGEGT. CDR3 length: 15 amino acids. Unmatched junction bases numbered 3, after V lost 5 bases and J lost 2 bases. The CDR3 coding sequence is TGTGCCAGCAGTGTCACTAGCGGGAGGGCCTACGAGCAGTACTTC. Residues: CASSVTSGRAYEQYF.

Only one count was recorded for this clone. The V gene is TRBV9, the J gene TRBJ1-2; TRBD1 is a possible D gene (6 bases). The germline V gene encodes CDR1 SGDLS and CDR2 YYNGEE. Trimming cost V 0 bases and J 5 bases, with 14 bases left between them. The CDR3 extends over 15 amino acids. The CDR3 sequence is CASSVVHRDGYGYTF. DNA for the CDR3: TGTGCCAGCAGCGTAGTTCACAGGGACGGGTATGGCTACACCTTC.